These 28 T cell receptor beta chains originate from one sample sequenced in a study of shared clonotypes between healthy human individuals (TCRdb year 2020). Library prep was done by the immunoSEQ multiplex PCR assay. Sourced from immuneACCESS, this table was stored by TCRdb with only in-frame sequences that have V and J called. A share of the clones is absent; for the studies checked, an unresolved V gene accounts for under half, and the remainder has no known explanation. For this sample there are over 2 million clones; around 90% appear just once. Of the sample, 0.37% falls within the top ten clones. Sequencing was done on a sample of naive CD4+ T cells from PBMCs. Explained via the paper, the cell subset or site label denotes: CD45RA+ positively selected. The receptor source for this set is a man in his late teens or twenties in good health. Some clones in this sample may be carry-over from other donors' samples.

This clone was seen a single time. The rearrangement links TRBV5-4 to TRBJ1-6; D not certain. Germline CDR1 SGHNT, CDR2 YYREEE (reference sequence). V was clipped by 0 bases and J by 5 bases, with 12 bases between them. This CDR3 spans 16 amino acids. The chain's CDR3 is CASSLDRTLDNSPLHF. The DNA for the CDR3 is TGTGCCAGCAGCTTGGATCGGACGTTAGATAATTCACCCCTCCACTTT.

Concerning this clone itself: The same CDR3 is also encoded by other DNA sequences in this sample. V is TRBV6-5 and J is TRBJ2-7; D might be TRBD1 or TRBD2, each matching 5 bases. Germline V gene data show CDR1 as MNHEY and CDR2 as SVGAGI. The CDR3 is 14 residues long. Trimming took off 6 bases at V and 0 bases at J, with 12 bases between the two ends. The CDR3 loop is CASRPGQFSYEQYF. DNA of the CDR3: TGTGCCAGCAGGCCGGGGCAGTTCTCCTACGAGCAGTACTTC.

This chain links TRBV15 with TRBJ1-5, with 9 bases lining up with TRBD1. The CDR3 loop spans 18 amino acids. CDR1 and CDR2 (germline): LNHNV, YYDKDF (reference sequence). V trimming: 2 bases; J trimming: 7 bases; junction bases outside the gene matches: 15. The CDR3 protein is CATSRQMGQGRGSQPQHF. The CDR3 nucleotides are TGTGCCACCAGCAGACAAATGGGACAGGGTAGAGGGTCGCAGCCCCAGCATTTT.

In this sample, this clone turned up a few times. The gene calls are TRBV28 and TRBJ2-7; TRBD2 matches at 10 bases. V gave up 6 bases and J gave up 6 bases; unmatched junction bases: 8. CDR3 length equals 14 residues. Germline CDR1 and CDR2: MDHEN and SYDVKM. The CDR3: CASSLAGVNAEQYF. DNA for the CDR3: TGTGCCAGCAGCCTAGCGGGAGTCAACGCCGAGCAGTACTTC.

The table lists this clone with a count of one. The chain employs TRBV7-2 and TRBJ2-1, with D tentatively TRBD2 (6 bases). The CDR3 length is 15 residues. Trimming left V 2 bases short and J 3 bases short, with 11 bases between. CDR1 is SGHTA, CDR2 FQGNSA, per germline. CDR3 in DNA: TGTGCCAGCAGCTTATGGGGGGAGCGCTACAATGAGCAGTTCTTC. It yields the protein CASSLWGERYNEQFF.

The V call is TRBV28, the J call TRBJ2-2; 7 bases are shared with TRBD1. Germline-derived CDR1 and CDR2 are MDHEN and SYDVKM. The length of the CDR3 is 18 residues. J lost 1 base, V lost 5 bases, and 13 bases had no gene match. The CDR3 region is CASSPWGTDSLNTGELFF. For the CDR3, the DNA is TGTGCCAGCAGTCCCTGGGGGACAGACAGCTTGAACACCGGGGAGCTGTTTTTT.

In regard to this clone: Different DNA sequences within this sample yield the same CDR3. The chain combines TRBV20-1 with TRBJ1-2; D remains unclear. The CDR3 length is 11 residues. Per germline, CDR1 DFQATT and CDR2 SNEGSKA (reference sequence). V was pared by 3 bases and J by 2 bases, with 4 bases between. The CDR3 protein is CSASSNYGYTF. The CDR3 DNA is TGCAGTGCTAGCAGCAACTATGGCTACACCTTC.

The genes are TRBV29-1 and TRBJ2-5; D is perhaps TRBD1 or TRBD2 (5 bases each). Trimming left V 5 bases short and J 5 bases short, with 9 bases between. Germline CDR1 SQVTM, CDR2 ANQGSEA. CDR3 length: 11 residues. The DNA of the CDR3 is TGCAGCGTTAGAGGGGTCGAGACCCAGTACTTC. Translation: CSVRGVETQYF. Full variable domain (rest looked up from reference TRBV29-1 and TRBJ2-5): SAVISQKPSRDICQRGTSLTIQCQVDSQVTMMFWYRQQPGQSLTLIATANQGSEATYESGFVIDKFPISRPNLTFSTLTVSNMSPEDSSIYLCSVRGVETQYFGPGTRLLVL.

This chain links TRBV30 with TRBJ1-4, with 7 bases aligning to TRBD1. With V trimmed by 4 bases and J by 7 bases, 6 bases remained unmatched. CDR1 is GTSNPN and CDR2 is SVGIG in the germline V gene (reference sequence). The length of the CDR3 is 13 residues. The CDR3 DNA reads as TGTGCCTGGACAGGGGGAGTTCCTGAAAAACTGTTTTTT. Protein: CAWTGGVPEKLFF.

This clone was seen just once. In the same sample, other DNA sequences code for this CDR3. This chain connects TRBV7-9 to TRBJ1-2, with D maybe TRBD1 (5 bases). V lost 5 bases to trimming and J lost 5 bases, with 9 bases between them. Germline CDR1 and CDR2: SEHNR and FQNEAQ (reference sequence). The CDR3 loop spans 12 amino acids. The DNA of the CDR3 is TGTGCCAGCAGCCTACAGGATTATGGCTACACCTTC. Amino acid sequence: CASSLQDYGYTF.

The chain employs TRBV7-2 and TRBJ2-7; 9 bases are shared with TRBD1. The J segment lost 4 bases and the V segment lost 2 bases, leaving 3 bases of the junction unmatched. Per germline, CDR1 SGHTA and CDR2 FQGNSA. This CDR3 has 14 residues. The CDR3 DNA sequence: TGTGCCAGCAGCTTAAGACAGGGGGTGTACGAGCAGTACTTC. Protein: CASSLRQGVYEQYF.

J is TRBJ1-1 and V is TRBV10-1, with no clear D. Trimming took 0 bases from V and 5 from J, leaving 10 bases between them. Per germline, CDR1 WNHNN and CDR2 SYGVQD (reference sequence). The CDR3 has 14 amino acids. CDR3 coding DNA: TGCGCCAGCAGTGAGTCACCTGGGAGGACTGAAGCTTTCTTT. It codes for CASSESPGRTEAFF.

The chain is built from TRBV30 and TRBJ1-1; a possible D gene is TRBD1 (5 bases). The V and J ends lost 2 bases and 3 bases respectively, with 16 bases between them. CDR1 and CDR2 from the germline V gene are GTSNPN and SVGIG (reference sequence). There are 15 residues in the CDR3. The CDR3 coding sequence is TGTGCCTGGAGTCCACGGCGGGAACAGGACACTGAAGCTTTCTTT. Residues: CAWSPRREQDTEAFF. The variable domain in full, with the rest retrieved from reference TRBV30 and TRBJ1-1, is SQTIHQWPATLVQPVGSPLSLECTVEGTSNPNLYWYRQAAGRGLQLLFYSVGIGQISSEVPQNLSASRPQDRQFILSSKKLLLSDSGFYLCAWSPRREQDTEAFFGQGTRLTVV.

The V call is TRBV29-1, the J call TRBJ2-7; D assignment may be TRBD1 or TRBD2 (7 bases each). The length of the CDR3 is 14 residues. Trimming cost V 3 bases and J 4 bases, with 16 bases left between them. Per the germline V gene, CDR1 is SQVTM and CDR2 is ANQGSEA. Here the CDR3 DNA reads TGCAGCGTTGATCGAGGGCAGGGGGGGTACGAGCAGTACTTC. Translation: CSVDRGQGGYEQYF.

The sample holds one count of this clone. DNA of the CDR3: TGTGCCAGCAGCTTGGCCGGGACTAGATTAGGCTACAATGAGCAGTTCTTC. It is translated as CASSLAGTRLGYNEQFF. The chain combines TRBV5-4 with TRBJ2-1, with 8 bases identical to TRBD2. CDR1 and CDR2 (germline): SGHNT, YYREEE (reference sequence). The length of the CDR3 is 17 residues. Trimming removed 0 bases from V and 3 bases from J; junction bases left unmatched: 8.

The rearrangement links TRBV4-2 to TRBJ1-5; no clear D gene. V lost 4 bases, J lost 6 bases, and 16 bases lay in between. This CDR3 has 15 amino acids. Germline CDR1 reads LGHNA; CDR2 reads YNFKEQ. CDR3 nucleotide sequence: TGTGCCAGCAGCCGAGAGGAGAGAGAGGGTCAGCCCCAGCATTTT. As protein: CASSREEREGQPQHF.

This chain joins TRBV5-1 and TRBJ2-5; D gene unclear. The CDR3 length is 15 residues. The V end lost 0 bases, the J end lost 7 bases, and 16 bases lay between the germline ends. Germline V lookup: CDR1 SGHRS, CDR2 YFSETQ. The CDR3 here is CASSLGASPLGTQYF. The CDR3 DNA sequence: TGCGCCAGCAGCTTGGGGGCTTCGCCATTGGGGACCCAGTACTTC.

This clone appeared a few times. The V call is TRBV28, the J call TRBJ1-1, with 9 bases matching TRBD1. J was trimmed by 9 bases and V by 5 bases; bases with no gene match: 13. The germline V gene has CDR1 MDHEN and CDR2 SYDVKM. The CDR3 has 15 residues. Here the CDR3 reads CASSTPLDRGGKAFF. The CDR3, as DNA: TGTGCCAGCAGTACCCCTCTGGACAGGGGAGGGAAAGCTTTCTTT.

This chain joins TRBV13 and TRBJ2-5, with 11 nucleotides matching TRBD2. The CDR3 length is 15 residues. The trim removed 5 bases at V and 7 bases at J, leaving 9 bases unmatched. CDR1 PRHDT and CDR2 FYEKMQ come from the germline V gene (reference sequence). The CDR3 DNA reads TGTGCCAGCAGCGAAGGTAGCGGGAGGGCCCGGACCCAGTACTTC. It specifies CASSEGSGRARTQYF.

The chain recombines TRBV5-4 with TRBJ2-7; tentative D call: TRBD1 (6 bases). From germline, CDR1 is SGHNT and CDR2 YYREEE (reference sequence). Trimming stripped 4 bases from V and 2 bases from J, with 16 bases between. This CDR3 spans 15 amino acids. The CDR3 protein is CASSTRQVSAYEQYF. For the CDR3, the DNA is TGTGCCAGCAGCACCCGACAGGTTTCAGCCTACGAGCAGTACTTC.

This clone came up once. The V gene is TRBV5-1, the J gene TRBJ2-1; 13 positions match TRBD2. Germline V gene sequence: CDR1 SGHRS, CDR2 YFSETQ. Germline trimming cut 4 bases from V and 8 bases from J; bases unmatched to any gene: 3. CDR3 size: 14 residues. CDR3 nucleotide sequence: TGCGCCAGCAGCCGGACTAGCGGGAGCGATGAGCAGTTCTTC. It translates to CASSRTSGSDEQFF.

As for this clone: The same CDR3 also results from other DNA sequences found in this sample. Written as DNA, the CDR3 is TGTGCCAGCACCACGACAGGAGCAACTAATGAAAAACTGTTTTTT. Amino acid sequence: CASTTTGATNEKLFF. The gene calls are TRBV28 and TRBJ1-4; a possible D gene is TRBD1 (6 bases). V was cut by 7 bases and J by 0 bases, with 12 bases left in between. The CDR3 has 15 residues. From germline, CDR1 is MDHEN and CDR2 SYDVKM. The variable domain in full, with the rest retrieved from reference TRBV28 and TRBJ1-4, is DVKVTQSSRYLVKRTGEKVFLECVQDMDHENMFWYRQDPGLGLRLIYFSYDVKMKEKGDIPEGYSVSREKKERFSLILESASTNQTSMYLCASTTTGATNEKLFFGSGTQLSVL.

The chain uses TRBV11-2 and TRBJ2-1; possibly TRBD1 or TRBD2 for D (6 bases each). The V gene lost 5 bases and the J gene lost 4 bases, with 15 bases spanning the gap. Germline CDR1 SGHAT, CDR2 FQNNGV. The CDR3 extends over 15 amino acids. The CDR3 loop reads CASSVLGGRYNEQFF. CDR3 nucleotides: TGTGCCAGCAGCGTACTCGGGGGCCGGTACAATGAGCAGTTCTTC.

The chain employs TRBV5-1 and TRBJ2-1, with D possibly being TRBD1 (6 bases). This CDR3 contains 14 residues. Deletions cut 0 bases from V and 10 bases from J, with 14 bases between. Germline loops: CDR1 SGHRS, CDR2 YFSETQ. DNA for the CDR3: TGCGCCAGCAGCTTGGTGACAGGTCCGGCGGAGCAGTTCTTC. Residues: CASSLVTGPAEQFF. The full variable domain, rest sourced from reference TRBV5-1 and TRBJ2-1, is KAGVTQTPRYLIKTRGQQVTLSCSPISGHRSVSWYQQTPGQGLQFLFEYFSETQRNKGNFPGRFSGRQFSNSRSEMNVSTLELGDSALYLCASSLVTGPAEQFFGPGTRLTVL.

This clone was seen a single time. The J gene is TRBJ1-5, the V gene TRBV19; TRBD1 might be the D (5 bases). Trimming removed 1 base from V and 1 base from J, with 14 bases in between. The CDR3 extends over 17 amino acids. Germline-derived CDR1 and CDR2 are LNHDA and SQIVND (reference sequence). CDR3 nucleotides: TGTGCCAGTAGTATAGTCCGGCGGGGGGGGAGCAATCAGCCCCAGCATTTT. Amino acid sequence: CASSIVRRGGSNQPQHF.

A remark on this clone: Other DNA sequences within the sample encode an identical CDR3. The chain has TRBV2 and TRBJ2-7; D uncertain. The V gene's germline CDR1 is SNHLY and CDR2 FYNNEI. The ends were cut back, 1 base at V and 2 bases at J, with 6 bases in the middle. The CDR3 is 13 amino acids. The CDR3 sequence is CASSEGPPYEQYF. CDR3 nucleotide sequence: TGTGCCAGCAGTGAAGGCCCACCCTACGAGCAGTACTTC.

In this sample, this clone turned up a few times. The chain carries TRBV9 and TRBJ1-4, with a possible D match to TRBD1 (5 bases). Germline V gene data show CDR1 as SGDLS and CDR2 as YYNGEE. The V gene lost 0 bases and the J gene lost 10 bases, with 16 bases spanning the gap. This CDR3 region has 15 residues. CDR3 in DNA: TGTGCCAGCAGCGTAGCGGGCAGGGCGAGCGGAAAACTGTTTTTT. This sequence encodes CASSVAGRASGKLFF.

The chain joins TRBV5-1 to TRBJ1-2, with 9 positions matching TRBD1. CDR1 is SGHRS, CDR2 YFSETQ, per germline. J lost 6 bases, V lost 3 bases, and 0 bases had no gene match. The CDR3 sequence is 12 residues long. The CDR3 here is CASSWDRDGYTF. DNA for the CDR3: TGCGCCAGCAGCTGGGACAGGGATGGCTACACCTTC.